The 16 T cell receptor beta chains below all came from one sample that was sequenced in a study of response to subunit inactivated influenza vaccine. TCRdb reanalysed the RT-PCR reads using MiXCR and keeps one entry per CDR3 protein. The repertoire holds 500,000 to 550,000 distinct CDR3 sequences, with around 25% as singletons. The same data also went into a second study, on T cells expressing NK-cell markers. From that second work: As the method of synthesis, 5'RACE template switching with UMIs yielded TCR beta cDNA.

Sequences were derived from CD4+ T cells sorted from PBMCs, sampled 11 to 12 days after vaccination. Receptors originate from a man in his fifties who received an inactivated influenza vaccine.

Only a few counts were recorded for this clonotype. V usage is TRBV28 and J usage is TRBJ2-7; TRBD2 is a possible D gene (5 bases). V dropped 7 bases and J dropped 1 base, with 17 bases sitting between them. Germline V gene sequence: CDR1 MDHEN, CDR2 SYDVKM. CDR3 length: 15 residues. The CDR3 coding sequence is TGTGCCAGCAAGTTGGCGAGCGGTAAATCCTACGAGCAGTACTTC. Its protein is CASKLASGKSYEQYF.

This clonotype was seen more than once but under ten times. This chain uses TRBV29-1 with TRBJ1-1; D remains unclear. The CDR3 has 13 residues. Germline V gene data show CDR1 as SQVTM and CDR2 as ANQGSEA. Trimming stripped 7 bases from V and 0 bases from J, with 12 bases between. This CDR3 is CSAERILNTEAFF. The CDR3 DNA sequence: TGCAGCGCCGAGAGGATCTTGAACACTGAAGCTTTCTTT.

In this sample, this clonotype turned up a few times. The chain combines TRBV28 with TRBJ2-1; 8 positions agree with TRBD1. This CDR3 has 14 amino acids. V trimming: 7 bases; J trimming: 4 bases; junction bases outside the gene matches: 6. CDR1 and CDR2 from the germline V gene are MDHEN and SYDVKM. CDR3 region: CASTPGQVYNEQFF. In DNA, the CDR3 is TGTGCCAGCACCCCGGGACAGGTTTACAATGAGCAGTTCTTC.

In this sample, this clonotype turned up a few times. The chain employs TRBV7-9 and TRBJ1-1; tentatively, D is TRBD1 (6 bases). Germline loops: CDR1 SEHNR, CDR2 FQNEAQ (reference sequence). CDR3 size: 14 residues. Trimming took 0 bases from V and 6 from J, leaving 11 bases between them. The CDR3 bases are TGTGCCAGCAGCTTAGCAGAGGGGGTCGCTGAAGCTTTCTTT. Its translation is CASSLAEGVAEAFF.

The V and J genes are TRBV6-2 or TRBV6-3 and TRBJ2-7; 11 bases are a match to TRBD2. V trimming: 6 bases; J trimming: 4 bases; junction bases outside the gene matches: 5. The CDR3 has 14 amino acids. Germline CDR1 and CDR2: MNHEY and SVGEGT. CDR3 nucleotide sequence: TGTGCCAGCAGGTTGACTAGCGGGATATACGAGCAGTACTTC. Protein sequence: CASRLTSGIYEQYF.

This clonotype was observed a handful of times. V gene TRBV20-1 combines with J gene TRBJ2-1, with D perhaps TRBD2 (6 bases). Germline V CDR1 and CDR2: DFQATT, SNEGSKA (reference sequence). V was cut by 5 bases and J by 4 bases, with 18 bases left in between. The CDR3 runs to 15 residues. This CDR3 is CSAPGTLSIYNEQFF. The CDR3 nucleotides read TGCAGTGCTCCCGGGACTCTCTCAATTTACAATGAGCAGTTCTTC.

This clonotype has a handful of counts. This chain joins TRBV25-1 and TRBJ2-2; 7 bases are a match to TRBD2. This CDR3 has 16 amino acids. V lost 2 bases to trimming and J lost 5 bases; unmatched junction nucleotides: 8. The V gene's germline CDR1 is MGHDK and CDR2 SYGVNS. The CDR3 loop is CASSETKRGQTGELFF. The CDR3 region has the DNA TGTGCCAGCAGTGAAACGAAGCGGGGTCAAACCGGGGAGCTGTTTTTT.

The chain is built from TRBV10-3 and TRBJ2-1; TRBD2 is a possible D gene (5 bases). V lost 0 bases, J lost 0 bases, and 12 bases lay in between. This CDR3 has 17 residues. The germline CDR1 and CDR2 sequences are ENHRY and SYGVKD. The CDR3 region has the DNA TGTGCCATCAGTGAGTCTAACGGGATAAGCTCCTACAATGAGCAGTTCTTC. Translation gives CAISESNGISSYNEQFF.

This rearrangement joins TRBV20-1 to TRBJ2-7; D gene uncertain. Germline CDR1 is DFQATT and CDR2 is SNEGSKA (reference sequence). With 5 bases removed from V and 6 bases from J, the gap between germline ends came to 11 bases. The CDR3 sequence is 11 residues long. In nucleotides, the CDR3 is TGCAGTGCTCCCCGTTTTTCCGAGCAGTACTTC. This gives the protein CSAPRFSEQYF.

This chain links TRBV5-1 with TRBJ1-6, with 8 bases identical to TRBD1. Germline V gene lookup returns CDR1 SGHRS and CDR2 YFSETQ. This CDR3 is 16 amino acids long. The ends lost 3 bases at V and 7 bases at J; junction bases unmatched: 9. The CDR3 bases are TGCGCCAGCAGCTATGGACAGGGAGGAGGAAATTCACCCCTCCACTTT. As protein: CASSYGQGGGNSPLHF.

Only a few counts were recorded for this clonotype. V usage is TRBV29-1 and J usage is TRBJ2-7; D ambiguous. The CDR3 loop spans 11 amino acids. The germline CDR1 and CDR2 sequences are SQVTM and ANQGSEA. Trimming shortened V by 5 bases and J by 2 bases, and 7 bases separated the two germline ends. Here the CDR3 reads CSVINTYEQYF. The CDR3 DNA reads as TGCAGCGTTATAAACACCTACGAGCAGTACTTC.

This chain connects TRBV15 to TRBJ2-7; the match to TRBD2 covers 7 bases. Per germline, CDR1 LNHNV and CDR2 YYDKDF (reference sequence). J was trimmed by 4 bases and V by 4 bases; bases with no gene match: 13. The CDR3 is 16 residues long. Here the CDR3 reads CATSTRVSGGGYEQYF. The CDR3 DNA is TGTGCCACCAGCACTAGGGTGTCGGGCGGGGGATACGAGCAGTACTTC. Together with reference TRBV15 and TRBJ2-7, the CDR3 gives the full variable domain: DAMVIQNPRYQVTQFGKPVTLSCSQTLNHNVMYWYQQKSSQAPKLLFHYYDKDFNNEADTPDNFQSRRPNTSFCFLDIRSPGLGDTAMYLCATSTRVSGGGYEQYFGPGTRLTVT.

The genes are TRBV5-4 and TRBJ1-1; 7 bases align to TRBD1. Germline V lookup: CDR1 SGHNT, CDR2 YYREEE (reference sequence). The CDR3 loop spans 17 amino acids. J was trimmed by 0 bases and V by 0 bases; bases with no gene match: 8. In nucleotides, the CDR3 is TGTGCCAGCAGCTTGGACAGGGGTTCGTCCATGAACACTGAAGCTTTCTTT. It encodes CASSLDRGSSMNTEAFF.

This chain joins TRBV7-9 and TRBJ1-3; maybe TRBD1 (6 bases). CDR1 and CDR2 (germline): SEHNR, FQNEAQ (reference sequence). The CDR3 totals 14 residues. V gave up 5 bases and J gave up 2 bases, with 10 bases separating them. Written as DNA, the CDR3 is TGTGCCAGCAGCCGCAGGGGAGCTGGAAACACCATATATTTT. Encoded protein: CASSRRGAGNTIYF. The whole variable domain, remainder taken from reference TRBV7-9 and TRBJ1-3, is DTGVSQNPRHKITKRGQNVTFRCDPISEHNRLYWYRQTLGQGPEFLTYFQNEAQLEKSRLLSDRFSAERPKGSFSTLEIQRTEQGDSAMYLCASSRRGAGNTIYFGEGSWLTVV.

The rearrangement joins TRBV10-3 to TRBJ2-3; weak D call: TRBD2 (5 bases). The length of the CDR3 is 11 residues. Germline CDR1 ENHRY, CDR2 SYGVKD. V lost 8 bases and J 7 bases, leaving 10 bases between the germline ends. The CDR3: CAIVSGNTQYF. The CDR3 nucleotides read TGTGCCATCGTCAGCGGAAATACGCAGTATTTT.

The chain links TRBV3-1 to TRBJ1-1; no definite D call. The CDR3 covers 14 residues. V was shortened by 7 bases and J by 5 bases, with 17 bases between the two germline ends. Germline CDR1 is LGHDT and CDR2 is YNNKEL (reference sequence). The CDR3: CASTPMGGLTEAFF. As DNA, the CDR3 is TGTGCCAGCACCCCTATGGGAGGGCTAACTGAAGCTTTCTTT.